This record covers a single T cell receptor beta chain. The antigen is unknown. CDR3 length: 17 residues. Trimming removed 5 bases from V and 1 base from J; junction bases left unmatched: 11. The germline CDR1 and CDR2 sequences are SGHVS and FQNEAQ. This sample is drawn from a study of OX40 agonist ivuxolimab in advanced cancers. Study background: The patients received agonistic anti-OX40 (CD134) antibody ivuxolimab.

Sequencing was performed with immunoSEQ multiplex PCR; in TCRdb, only in-frame clones are kept and a portion is missing. The sample includes about 77,000 clones, roughly 80% of them seen just once. Study-wide findings and caveats: People who partly responded at 0.1-3.0 mg/kg had some of the least clonal expansion seen.

Patients who had autoimmune disease history or got systemic immunosuppression were left out. The rearrangement uses TRBV7-8 and TRBJ1-1, with 9 bases matching TRBD1. The receptor comes from an adult with an advanced solid tumor such as melanoma, head and neck, liver or kidney cancer. The sequencing used CD4+ or CD8+ T cells sorted from blood, collected in a trial of the OX40 agonist ivuxolimab. CDR3 coding DNA: TGTGCCAGCAGCCCACTCCCGGGACAGGGAGGGAACACTGAAGCTTTCTTT. This gives the protein CASSPLPGQGGNTEAFF.